This passage covers 32 T cell receptor beta chains from one sample sequenced in a study of glioma-infiltrating T cells. TCR alpha and beta CDR3 regions were amplified from RNA using iRepertoire nested multiplex PCR. TCRdb used MiXCR to reprocess the multiplex PCR reads, holding one entry per CDR3 protein. The data show about 140,000 distinct CDR3 sequences, with 39% seen just once and around 20% held by the top ten. Sequenced: glioma tissue, nonneoplastic brain tissue, or PBMCs (not recorded which). Receptor source: a human donor with low-grade glioma or glioblastoma, undergoing nonglioma brain surgery, or in good health (not recorded which).

This clonotype occurred many times. The V gene is TRBV6-2 or TRBV6-3, the J gene TRBJ1-1; TRBD1 might be the D (6 bases). This CDR3 is built from 14 residues. V was trimmed by 2 bases and J by 1 base, leaving 8 bases between them. CDR1 and CDR2 from the germline V gene are MNHEY and SVGEGT. The CDR3 DNA is TGTGCCAGCAGTTACGGGGGCTGGAACACTGAAGCTTTCTTT. This encodes CASSYGGWNTEAFF.

V gene TRBV4-2 combines with J gene TRBJ2-3; 9 positions agree with TRBD2. V gave up 4 bases and J gave up 2 bases; unmatched junction bases: 10. CDR3 length: 17 amino acids. Germline CDR1 and CDR2: LGHNA and YNFKEQ. In DNA form, the CDR3 reads TGTGCCAGCAGCCCGCGACTAGCGGTAGTCGCCACAGATACGCAGTATTTT. Translating it yields CASSPRLAVVATDTQYF.

The rearrangement uses TRBV24-1 and TRBJ1-5; weak D call: TRBD1 (5 bases). From germline, CDR1 is KGHDR and CDR2 SFDVKD. V lost 4 bases and J lost 3, with 9 bases in between. The CDR3 length is 14 residues. CDR3 coding DNA: TGTGCCACCAGTGAGGGGACCCCCAATCAGCCCCAGCATTTT. It yields the protein CATSEGTPNQPQHF.

The CDR3 is CATGTDSNQPQHF. CDR3 in DNA: TGTGCCACCGGGACAGATAGCAATCAGCCCCAGCATTTT. The chain uses TRBV24-1 and TRBJ1-5; 7 nucleotides agree with TRBD1. This CDR3 spans 13 amino acids. CDR1 is KGHDR and CDR2 is SFDVKD in the germline V gene. J was trimmed by 0 bases and V by 9 bases; bases with no gene match: 1.

This clonotype appeared a few times. The chain employs TRBV11-2 and TRBJ2-4; D gene uncertain. CDR1 and CDR2 (germline): SGHAT, FQNNGV. Trimming stripped 3 bases from V and 1 base from J, with 7 bases between. The CDR3 extends over 14 amino acids. The CDR3, as DNA: TGTGCCAGCAGCTTGAGCCTCGCCAAAAACATTCAGTACTTC. It yields the protein CASSLSLAKNIQYF.

Details on this clonotype: Possible read error: a much larger clone is one base away. The genes are TRBV7-2 and TRBJ2-3; maybe TRBD2 (5 bases). Looked up from germline, CDR1 is SGHTA and CDR2 is FQGNSA. The CDR3 has 11 residues. CDR3 region: CASTSRDTQYF. Written as DNA, the CDR3 is TGTGCCAGCACTAGCAGAGATACGCAGTATTTT.

The table lists this clonotype with a few counts. V gene TRBV18 combines with J gene TRBJ1-5; 8 bases align to TRBD1. Losses at the gene ends were 6 bases for V and 0 bases for J; bases not matched to a gene: 7. This CDR3 contains 16 residues. CDR1 and CDR2 from the germline V gene are KGHSH and LQKENI. CDR3 in DNA: TGTGCCAGCTCCTCTGCGACAGGGGATAGCAATCAGCCCCAGCATTTT. Its protein product is CASSSATGDSNQPQHF.

V and J are TRBV10-1 and TRBJ2-1, with 7 bases identical to TRBD1. With 2 bases clipped from V and 0 bases from J, the junction kept 7 bases outside the gene matches. From germline, CDR1 is WNHNN and CDR2 SYGVQD (reference sequence). CDR3 length: 17 residues. The CDR3 nucleotides read TGCGCCAGCAGTGAGATTAGGTGGGACAGCTCCTACAATGAGCAGTTCTTC. Translating gives CASSEIRWDSSYNEQFF.

The CDR3 region is CASSPNPAGTETQYF. CDR3 coding DNA: TGTGCCAGCAGTCCGAATCCGGCGGGGACAGAGACCCAGTACTTC. This chain connects TRBV5-6 to TRBJ2-5; a weak D match, TRBD2 (6 bases). The V gene lost 5 bases and the J gene lost 4 bases, with 18 bases spanning the gap. This CDR3 is 15 amino acids long. Germline V lookup: CDR1 SGHDT, CDR2 YYEEEE.

The chain combines TRBV20-1 with TRBJ1-3; perhaps TRBD1 as D (6 bases). The CDR3 consists of 14 residues. Per germline, CDR1 DFQATT and CDR2 SNEGSKA (reference sequence). The V end lost 5 bases, the J end lost 0 bases, and 11 bases lay between the germline ends. CDR3 sequence reads: CSAGLDSSGNTIYF. CDR3 sequence (DNA): TGCAGTGCTGGGCTGGACAGCTCTGGAAACACCATATATTTT.

The chain couples TRBV10-3 to TRBJ1-1; D is unclear. The V gene's germline CDR1 is ENHRY and CDR2 SYGVKD. CDR3 size: 14 residues. The V and J ends lost 3 bases and 1 base respectively, with 9 bases between them. This chain's CDR3 is CAISDLQKNTEAFF. CDR3 DNA: TGTGCCATCAGTGACCTCCAAAAGAACACTGAAGCTTTCTTT.

This clonotype was recorded many times. The V and J genes are TRBV6-6 and TRBJ2-1; D assignment may be TRBD1 or TRBD2 (6 bases each). The ends were cut back, 2 bases at V and 6 bases at J, with 11 bases in the middle. Germline V gene lookup returns CDR1 MNHNY and CDR2 SVGAGI (reference sequence). The CDR3 totals 14 residues. CDR3 nucleotide sequence: TGTGCCAGCAGTTACACTAGCAGGGGCAATGAGCAGTTCTTC. Amino acids: CASSYTSRGNEQFF.

V usage is TRBV6-4 and J usage is TRBJ1-2; the match to TRBD1 covers 7 bases. The germline V gene encodes CDR1 MRHNA and CDR2 SNTAGT. The CDR3 length is 13 residues. Trimming removed 3 bases from V and 3 bases from J; junction bases left unmatched: 1. The CDR3 bases are TGTGCCAGCAGTGAAACAGGGGACTATGGCTACACCTTC. Its translation: CASSETGDYGYTF.

This clonotype was seen repeatedly, ten times or more. The rearrangement joins TRBV4-3 to TRBJ1-2, with no clear D. This CDR3 is 12 amino acids long. V was cut by 1 base and J by 5 bases, with 5 bases left in between. CDR1 and CDR2 (germline): LGHNA, YSLEER. CDR3 DNA: TGCGCCAGCAGCCAAGGGCCGTATGGCTACACCTTC. Translated: CASSQGPYGYTF.

V gene TRBV28 combines with J gene TRBJ2-7; 9 nucleotides align to TRBD1. The ends lost 8 bases at V and 4 bases at J; junction bases unmatched: 6. Looked up from germline, CDR1 is MDHEN and CDR2 is SYDVKM. The CDR3 has 13 residues. This CDR3 is CASGQGRIYEQYF. CDR3 in DNA: TGTGCCAGCGGACAGGGGAGAATTTACGAGCAGTACTTC.

The CDR3 loop reads CASSYSIPMGDTEAFF. In nucleotides, the CDR3 is TGTGCCAGCAGTTACTCAATCCCGATGGGGGACACTGAAGCTTTCTTT. V is TRBV6-6 and J is TRBJ1-1; TRBD1 is a possible D gene (5 bases). Deletions cut 0 bases from V and 3 bases from J, with 14 bases between. Per the germline V gene, CDR1 is MNHNY and CDR2 is SVGAGI (reference sequence). The CDR3 totals 16 residues.

This clonotype was observed a handful of times. The chain uses TRBV10-3 and TRBJ1-2, with unresolved D. V gave up 0 bases and J gave up 8 bases, with 7 bases separating them. CDR1 and CDR2 from the germline V gene are ENHRY and SYGVKD. CDR3 size: 12 residues. The CDR3 bases are TGTGCCATCAGTGAGTCGACGGGAGGCTACACCTTC. It encodes CAISESTGGYTF.

V and J are TRBV20-1 and TRBJ2-3, with D tentatively TRBD2 (5 bases). This CDR3 comprises 13 residues. Trimming left V 6 bases short and J 4 bases short, with 14 bases between. From germline, CDR1 is DFQATT and CDR2 SNEGSKA (reference sequence). Written as DNA, the CDR3 is TGCAGTGCCAATGTCCCCGGGGCAGATACGCAGTATTTT. Amino acid sequence: CSANVPGADTQYF.

V and J are TRBV7-6 and TRBJ2-3; no definite D call. The end of the DNA aligns better with TRBJ1-5, so the J call may be wrong. Germline V gene sequence: CDR1 SGHVS, CDR2 FNYEAQ. The length of the CDR3 is 14 residues. CDR3 bases: TGTGCCAGCAGCCCGGGCGGCGGGCCAGATACGCAGCATTTT. It is translated as CASSPGGGPDTQHF.

This chain connects TRBV7-9 to TRBJ2-1, with a tentative D call TRBD2 (5 bases). The CDR3 has 13 amino acids. Germline V CDR1 and CDR2: SEHNR, FQNEAQ (reference sequence). Trimming left V 1 base short and J 9 bases short, with 10 bases between. CDR3 in DNA: TGTGCCAGCAGCTTAGATGAGGGCGGTGAGCAGTTCTTC. This codes for CASSLDEGGEQFF.

The V call is TRBV6-5, the J call TRBJ1-2, with 7 bases matching TRBD1. Germline V gene lookup returns CDR1 MNHEY and CDR2 SVGAGI. The V segment lost 6 bases and the J segment 4 bases; nucleotides outside the gene matches: 5. This CDR3 has 13 amino acids. The CDR3 DNA reads as TGTGCCAGCAGGACCGGGACAGCCTATGGCTACACCTTC. Protein: CASRTGTAYGYTF.

The table lists this clonotype with a few counts. The chain carries TRBV7-2 and TRBJ2-5; unclear D gene. V lost 2 bases and J 5 bases, leaving 6 bases between the germline ends. This CDR3 has 12 residues. Looked up from germline, CDR1 is SGHTA and CDR2 is FQGNSA. The CDR3 sequence: CASSLWGETQYF. CDR3 nucleotides: TGTGCCAGCAGCTTATGGGGTGAGACCCAGTACTTC.

The chain recombines TRBV2 with TRBJ1-1, with 10 bases aligning to TRBD1. After removal of 4 bases from V and 4 bases from J, the junction contained 0 bases not matched to a gene. Germline values: CDR1 SNHLY, CDR2 FYNNEI. The CDR3 loop spans 13 amino acids. The CDR3 region has the DNA TGTGCCAGCAGTGGGACAGGGGGCACTGAAGCTTTCTTT. It yields the protein CASSGTGGTEAFF.

This clonotype was found a few times. The chain joins TRBV6-6 to TRBJ2-1; 7 bases are a match to TRBD1. Trimming removed 0 bases from V and 10 bases from J; junction bases left unmatched: 9. Germline-derived CDR1 and CDR2 are MNHNY and SVGAGI (reference sequence). The CDR3 extends over 15 amino acids. The CDR3 is CASSYSNRGLGEQFF. The DNA for the CDR3 is TGTGCCAGCAGTTACTCGAATAGGGGGCTTGGGGAGCAGTTCTTC.

The chain couples TRBV7-2 to TRBJ2-7, with 8 bases matching TRBD1. Germline V gene data show CDR1 as SGHTA and CDR2 as FQGNSA. Trimming removed 5 bases from V and 3 bases from J; junction bases left unmatched: 6. The CDR3 has 14 amino acids. This chain's CDR3 is CASSAEGQVYEQYF. CDR3 in DNA: TGTGCCAGCAGCGCAGAGGGACAGGTCTACGAGCAGTACTTC.

The chain carries TRBV7-2 and TRBJ2-5; D gene unclear. V lost 0 bases and J lost 2, with 7 bases in between. The CDR3 has 14 amino acids. From germline, CDR1 is SGHTA and CDR2 FQGNSA. The CDR3 sequence: CASSLAGVQETQYF. CDR3 bases: TGTGCCAGCAGCTTAGCTGGTGTACAAGAGACCCAGTACTTC.

In DNA, the CDR3 is TGTGCCAGCAGTCCCTCAGGGAACAATGAGCAGTTCTTC. Its translation: CASSPSGNNEQFF. The chain joins TRBV12-3 or TRBV12-4 to TRBJ2-1, with TRBD1 as a possible D gene (5 bases). Trimming removed 5 bases from V and 5 bases from J, with 10 bases in between. This CDR3 has 13 residues.

This clonotype was found a few times. CDR3 sequence: CASSSQRDRTDTQYF. In DNA, the CDR3 is TGTGCCAGCAGCTCCCAGCGGGACCGCACAGATACGCAGTATTTT. The gene calls are TRBV6-1 and TRBJ2-3, with 7 bases fitting TRBD2. Germline V CDR1 and CDR2: MNHNS, SASEGT. This CDR3 region has 15 residues. Trimming cost V 6 bases and J 1 base; bases outside gene matches: 7.

This clonotype showed up just a few times. CDR3 region: CASSYHNTIYF. CDR3 DNA sequence: TGTGCCAGCAGTTACCACAACACCATATATTTT. The chain couples TRBV6-5 to TRBJ1-3; no definite D call. This CDR3 comprises 11 residues. CDR1 is MNHEY, CDR2 SVGAGI, per germline. V was shortened by 2 bases and J by 7 bases, with 3 bases between the two germline ends.

As regards this clonotype: Compared with germline, one end of the junction differs, possibly owing to a read error. This sequence joins TRBV6-6 and TRBJ2-5; weak D call: TRBD1 (6 bases). Germline CDR1 reads MNHNY; CDR2 reads SVGAGI (reference sequence). The CDR3 length is 11 residues. CDR3: CASRKGETQHF. Here the CDR3 DNA reads TGTGCCAGCAGGAAGGGGGAGACCCAGCACTTC.

The sample holds a few counts of this clonotype. J is TRBJ1-1 and V is TRBV15; the D is unclear. The CDR3 covers 13 residues. Trimming took off 2 bases at V and 1 base at J, with 5 bases between the two ends. CDR1 and CDR2 (germline): LNHNV, YYDKDF (reference sequence). This CDR3 reads CATSRKTNTEAFF. For the CDR3, the DNA is TGTGCCACCAGCAGAAAGACGAACACTGAAGCTTTCTTT.

CDR3 nucleotides: TGTGCCAGTTCTCGAGTTTTGGACAGGGCGTCAGATACGCAGTATTTT. Residues: CASSRVLDRASDTQYF. The chain combines TRBV19 with TRBJ2-3, with 8 bases lining up with TRBD1. This CDR3 region has 16 residues. The V and J ends lost 8 bases and 4 bases, in that order; junction bases with no gene match: 14. CDR1 and CDR2 (germline): LNHDA, SQIVND (reference sequence). Together with reference TRBV19 and TRBJ2-3, the CDR3 gives the full variable domain: DGGITQSPKYLFRKEGQNVTLSCEQNLNHDAMYWYRQDPGQGLRLIYYSQIVNDFQKGDIAEGYSVSREKKESFPLTVTSAQKNPTAFYLCASSRVLDRASDTQYFGPGTRLTVL.